This T cell receptor beta chain came from a study of shared clonotypes between healthy human individuals. Regarding the study as a whole: Sequencing depth was a factor that was expected to affect clonotype sharing among donors. Estimated richness values were generally larger in naive subsets than in memory subsets. Owing to a small donor count, the genetic and exposure-history diversity represented was limited.

TCRdb keeps only in-frame clones here, not all; method: immunoSEQ multiplex PCR. This table holds hundreds of thousands of clones, over 90% found once. CD8 cells regarded as naive lacked CD45RO, were positively chosen for CCR7, and omitted terminally differentiated effector memory CD45RA+ cells. To note about this clone: What it recognizes is unknown.

The germline V gene has CDR1 MDHEN and CDR2 SYDVKM. The germline V and J ends were trimmed by 8 bases and 1 base, with 15 bases remaining between them. The CDR3 runs 14 residues. The TCR comes from a man aged 30-40 years in good health. Sample: naive CD8+ T cells sorted from blood. This chain links TRBV28 with TRBJ2-7; D possibly uses TRBD1 or TRBD2 (5 bases each). In nucleotides, the CDR3 is TGTGCCAGCCGTTACCGGGGCAGTTCCTACGAGCAGTACTTC. It specifies CASRYRGSSYEQYF. Full variable domain (remainder filled in from reference TRBV28 and TRBJ2-7): DVKVTQSSRYLVKRTGEKVFLECVQDMDHENMFWYRQDPGLGLRLIYFSYDVKMKEKGDIPEGYSVSREKKERFSLILESASTNQTSMYLCASRYRGSSYEQYFGPGTRLTVT.